Listed below are T cell receptor beta chains from one sample, sequenced in a study of T cell changes during pregnancy in multiple sclerosis. Repertoires were generated with immunoSEQ multiplex PCR, while TCRdb's copy carries only in-frame clones and drops some. The profile shows 30,000 to 35,000 clones, approximately 90% of them singletons. This specimen was CD8+ T cells from peripheral blood mononuclear cells, taken in the third trimester of pregnancy. The receptors come from a female donor with multiple sclerosis, enrolled in a pregnancy study. Each CDR3 is given with its conserved first and last residue. The D gene is left open where the match is weak. Part of the rows lack a size; the others show once, few, many or a class for expanded clones.

TRBV5-8,TRBJ1-6,-,-,CASSLVTGGNSPLHF,TGTGCCAGCAGCCTGGTCACCGGGGGTAATTCACCCCTCCACTTT
TRBV6-4,TRBJ2-2,-,-,CASSDSKTNTGELFF,TGTGCCAGCAGTGACTCTAAAACTAACACCGGGGAGCTGTTTTTT
TRBV9,TRBJ2-5,-,-,CASSVGETGAETQYF,TGTGCCAGCAGCGTAGGGGAAACGGGAGCGGAGACCCAGTACTTC
TRBV4-1,TRBJ2-7,-,-,CASSQDPGAYEQYF,TGCGCCAGCAGCCAAGATCCGGGGGCCTACGAGCAGTACTTC
TRBV11-2,TRBJ2-1,-,-,CASSPTSYNEQFF,TGTGCCAGCAGCCCGACAAGTTACAATGAGCAGTTCTTC
TRBV9,TRBJ1-1,TRBD1,-,CASSLRDRETEAFF,TGTGCCAGCAGCCTCCGGGACAGGGAGACTGAAGCTTTCTTT
TRBV6-5,TRBJ1-4,-,-,CASSTGSSNEKLFF,TGTGCCAGCAGTACCGGGTCTTCTAATGAAAAACTGTTTTTT
TRBV9,TRBJ2-1,TRBD2,-,CASSDGGLAGENEQFF,TGTGCCAGCAGCGATGGGGGACTAGCGGGGGAGAATGAGCAGTTCTTC
TRBV9,TRBJ1-6,-,-,CASSVGGRVKENSPLHF,TGTGCCAGCAGCGTAGGAGGGAGGGTAAAGGAGAATTCACCCCTCCACTTT
TRBV9,TRBJ1-2,-,-,CASSVSPQVNYGYTF,TGTGCCAGCAGCGTCTCCCCACAAGTAAACTATGGCTACACCTTC
TRBV6-5,TRBJ1-1,-,few,CASSYSTLDEAFF,TGTGCCAGCAGTTACTCCACCCTAGATGAAGCTTTCTTT
TRBV9,TRBJ2-2,TRBD2,-,CASSELAGRRTGELFF,TGTGCCAGCAGCGAACTAGCGGGGAGGCGGACCGGGGAGCTGTTTTTT
TRBV4-2,TRBJ1-1,TRBD1,-,CASREVGTGELGNTEAFF,TGTGCCAGCAGAGAAGTAGGGACAGGGGAGTTGGGAAACACTGAAGCTTTCTTT
TRBV15,TRBJ1-5,TRBD1,-,CATSRDGLGQGDNQPQHF,TGTGCCACCAGCAGAGATGGGCTGGGCCAGGGGGACAATCAGCCCCAGCATTTT
TRBV6-5,TRBJ1-2,-,-,CASSYDGYYGYTF,TGTGCCAGCAGTTACGACGGGTACTATGGCTACACCTTC
TRBV4-1,TRBJ1-5,-,-,CASSRELNQPQHF,TGCGCCAGCAGCCGTGAGTTAAATCAGCCCCAGCATTTT
TRBV2,TRBJ1-1,-,few,CASVGQNTEAFF,TGTGCCAGCGTGGGACAGAACACTGAAGCTTTCTTT
TRBV18,TRBJ2-1,-,-,CASSPRGRDNYNEQFF,TGTGCCAGCTCACCCAGGGGAAGGGACAACTACAATGAGCAGTTCTTC
TRBV6-5,TRBJ1-2,-,-,CASRPDRYPYGYTF,TGTGCCAGCAGACCCGACAGATACCCTTATGGCTACACCTTC
TRBV9,TRBJ1-6,-,once,CASSLGEGKNSPLHF,TGTGCCAGCAGCCTCGGGGAGGGGAAGAATTCACCCCTCCACTTT
TRBV19,TRBJ1-5,-,-,CASSPSGTSGPQHF,TGTGCCAGTAGTCCGTCAGGAACCTCTGGGCCCCAGCATTTT
TRBV27,TRBJ2-3,-,once,CASNVGGRTDTQYF,TGTGCCAGCAATGTGGGGGGGCGCACAGATACGCAGTATTTT
TRBV14,TRBJ1-2,-,-,CASSQVPVTRYGYTF,TGTGCCAGCAGCCAAGTACCGGTCACGCGGTATGGCTACACCTTC
TRBV12-1,TRBJ2-2,-,-,CASINPKGRHTGELFF,TGTGCCAGCATCAACCCCAAGGGGCGTCACACCGGGGAGCTGTTTTTT
TRBV19,TRBJ1-1,-,-,CASSIGPFGNTEAFF,TGTGCCAGTAGTATAGGTCCCTTCGGTAACACTGAAGCTTTCTTT
TRBV9,TRBJ1-2,-,once,CASSVGPSPEGYTF,TGTGCCAGCAGCGTAGGGCCATCTCCGGAGGGCTACACCTTC
TRBV11-2,TRBJ2-7,-,-,CASSTGRVYEQYF,TGTGCCAGCAGCACCGGGAGAGTCTACGAGCAGTACTTC
TRBV2,TRBJ1-2,-,-,CARLNFTGPTNYGYTF,TGTGCCAGGCTAAACTTCACAGGGCCTACTAACTATGGCTACACCTTC
TRBV18,TRBJ1-2,-,-,CASSPSDYGYTF,TGTGCCAGCTCACCGAGTGATTATGGCTACACCTTC
TRBV4-1,TRBJ2-1,TRBD2,-,CASSLLAGGLTNEQFF,TGCGCCAGCAGCCTTTTAGCGGGGGGGCTGACCAATGAGCAGTTCTTC
TRBV4-1,TRBJ2-3,-,-,CASSPEAQILSTDTQYF,TGCGCCAGCAGCCCCGAGGCCCAGATCTTATCCACAGATACGCAGTATTTT
TRBV29-1,TRBJ2-7,-,-,CSVVQRGEQYF,TGCAGCGTTGTCCAGCGCGGCGAGCAGTACTTC
TRBV4-2,TRBJ1-2,TRBD1,-,CASSHQPGTGLNYGYTF,TGTGCCAGCAGCCACCAACCCGGGACAGGGCTGAACTATGGCTACACCTTC
TRBV1,TRBJ2-5,-,-,CTSSQALAGGLQETQYF,TGCACCAGCAGCCAAGCACTAGCGGGGGGTCTCCAAGAGACCCAGTACTTC
TRBV13,TRBJ1-3,-,once,CASSSRIVLAGNTIYF,TGTGCCAGCAGCTCGCGTATTGTTTTGGCTGGAAACACCATATATTTT
TRBV9,TRBJ2-3,TRBD2,once,CASSPLAGKSTDTQYF,TGTGCCAGCAGCCCGCTAGCGGGGAAGAGCACAGATACGCAGTATTTT
TRBV27,TRBJ2-7,-,-,CASSLSPGVEQYF,TGTGCCAGCAGTTTATCGCCGGGGGTCGAGCAGTACTTC
TRBV5-1,TRBJ2-3,-,-,CASSRSQGSTDTQYF,TGCGCCAGCAGTCGATCACAGGGAAGCACAGATACGCAGTATTTT
TRBV7-6,TRBJ1-1,-,-,CASSLQGMNTEAFF,TGTGCCAGCAGCTTACAGGGGATGAACACTGAAGCTTTCTTT
TRBV6-4,TRBJ1-2,-,-,CASSDSGGRDGYTF,TGTGCCAGCAGTGACTCGGGGGGACGAGATGGCTACACCTTC
TRBV4-3,TRBJ2-7,TRBD2,-,CASSQGGGAPYEQYF,TGCGCCAGCAGCCAAGGCGGGGGGGCGCCCTACGAGCAGTACTTC
TRBV19,TRBJ1-2,TRBD1,-,CASSPGQGYGYTF,TGTGCCAGTAGTCCGGGACAGGGGTATGGCTACACCTTC
TRBV7-9,TRBJ1-2,TRBD1,few,CASSSTGGGLLYGYTF,TGTGCCAGCAGCTCGACAGGGGGAGGTTTGCTCTATGGCTACACCTTC
TRBV19,TRBJ2-7,-,few,CASSITSAGDFYEQYF,TGTGCCAGTAGTATAACCTCGGCCGGGGACTTCTACGAGCAGTACTTC
TRBV4-1,TRBJ2-7,-,-,CASSPVRSTYEQYF,TGCGCCAGCAGCCCTGTGAGGTCCACCTACGAGCAGTACTTC